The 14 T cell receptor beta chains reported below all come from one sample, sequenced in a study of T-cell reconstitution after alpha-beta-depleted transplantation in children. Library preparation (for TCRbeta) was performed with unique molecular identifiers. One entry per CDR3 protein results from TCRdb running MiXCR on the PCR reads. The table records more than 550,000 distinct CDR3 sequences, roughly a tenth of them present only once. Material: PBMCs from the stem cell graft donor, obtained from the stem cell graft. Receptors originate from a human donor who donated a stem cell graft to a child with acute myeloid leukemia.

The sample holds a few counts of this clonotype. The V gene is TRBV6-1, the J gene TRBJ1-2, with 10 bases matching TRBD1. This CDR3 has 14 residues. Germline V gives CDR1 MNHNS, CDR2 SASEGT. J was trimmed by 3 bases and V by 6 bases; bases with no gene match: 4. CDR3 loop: CASSRGQGDYGYTF. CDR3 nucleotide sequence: TGTGCCAGCAGCCGAGGACAGGGGGACTATGGCTACACCTTC.

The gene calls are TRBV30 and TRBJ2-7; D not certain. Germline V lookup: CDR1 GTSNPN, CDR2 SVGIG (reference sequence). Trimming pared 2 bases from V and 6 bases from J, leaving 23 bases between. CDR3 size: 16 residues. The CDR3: CAWSILLGTRGSEQYF. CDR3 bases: TGTGCCTGGAGTATTCTTTTGGGAACTCGAGGAAGCGAGCAGTACTTC.

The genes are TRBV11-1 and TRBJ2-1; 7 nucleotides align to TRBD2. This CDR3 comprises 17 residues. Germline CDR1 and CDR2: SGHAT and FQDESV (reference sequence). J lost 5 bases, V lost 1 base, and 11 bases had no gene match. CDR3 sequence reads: CASSLGGVTSINNEQFF. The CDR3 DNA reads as TGTGCCAGCAGCTTAGGGGGGGTGACTAGCATCAACAATGAGCAGTTCTTC.

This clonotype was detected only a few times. CDR3: CASSPLGSGSNEQYF. CDR3 DNA sequence: TGTGCCAGCAGCCCCCTAGGTAGCGGGAGTAATGAGCAGTACTTC. J is TRBJ2-7 and V is TRBV7-6; 9 nucleotides agree with TRBD2. The CDR3 length is 15 residues. Germline CDR1 SGHVS, CDR2 FNYEAQ. The J segment lost 7 bases and the V segment lost 5 bases, leaving 12 bases of the junction unmatched. The full variable domain, in which reference TRBV7-6 and TRBJ2-7 provide the parts outside the CDR3, is GAGVSQSPRYKVTKRGQDVALRCDPISGHVSLYWYRQALGQGPEFLTYFNYEAQQDKSGLPNDRFSAERPEGSISTLTIQRTEQRDSAMYRCASSPLGSGSNEQYFGPGTRLTVT.

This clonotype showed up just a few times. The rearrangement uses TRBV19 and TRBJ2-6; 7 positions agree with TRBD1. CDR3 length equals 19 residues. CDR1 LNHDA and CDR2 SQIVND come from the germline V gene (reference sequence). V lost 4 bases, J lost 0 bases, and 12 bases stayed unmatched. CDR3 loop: CASSTSGTVTISGANVLTF. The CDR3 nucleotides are TGTGCCAGTAGTACTTCCGGGACAGTTACTATCTCTGGGGCCAACGTCCTGACTTTC.

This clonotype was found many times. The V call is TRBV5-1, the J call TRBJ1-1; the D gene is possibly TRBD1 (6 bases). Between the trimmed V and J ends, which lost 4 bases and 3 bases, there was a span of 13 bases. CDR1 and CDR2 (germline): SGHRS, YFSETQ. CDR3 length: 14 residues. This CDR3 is CASSIQGSDTEAFF. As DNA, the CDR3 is TGCGCCAGCAGCATACAGGGTTCAGACACTGAAGCTTTCTTT.

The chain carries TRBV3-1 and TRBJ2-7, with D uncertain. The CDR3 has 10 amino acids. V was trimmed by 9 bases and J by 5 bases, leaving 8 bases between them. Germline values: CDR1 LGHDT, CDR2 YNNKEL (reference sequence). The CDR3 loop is CASQLDEQYF. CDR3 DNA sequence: TGTGCCAGTCAATTAGACGAGCAGTACTTC.

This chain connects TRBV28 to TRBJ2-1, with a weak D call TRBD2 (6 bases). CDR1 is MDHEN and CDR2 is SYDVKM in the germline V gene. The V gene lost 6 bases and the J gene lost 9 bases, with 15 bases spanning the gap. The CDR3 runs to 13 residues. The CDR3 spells CASSILGRGEQFF. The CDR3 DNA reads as TGTGCCAGCAGCATTCTTGGGCGGGGTGAGCAGTTCTTC.

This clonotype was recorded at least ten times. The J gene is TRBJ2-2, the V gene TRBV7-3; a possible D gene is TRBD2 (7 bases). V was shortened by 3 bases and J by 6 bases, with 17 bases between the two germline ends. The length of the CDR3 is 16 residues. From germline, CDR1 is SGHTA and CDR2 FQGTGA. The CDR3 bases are TGTGCCAGCAGCTTCACAGTCGGGGGGCAGGCCGGGGAGCTGTTTTTT. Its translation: CASSFTVGGQAGELFF.

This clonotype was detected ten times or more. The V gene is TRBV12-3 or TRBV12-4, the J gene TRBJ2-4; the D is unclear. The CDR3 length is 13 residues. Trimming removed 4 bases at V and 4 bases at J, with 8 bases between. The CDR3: CASSSLGKNIQYF. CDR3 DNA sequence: TGTGCCAGCAGTTCCTTAGGGAAAAACATTCAGTACTTC.

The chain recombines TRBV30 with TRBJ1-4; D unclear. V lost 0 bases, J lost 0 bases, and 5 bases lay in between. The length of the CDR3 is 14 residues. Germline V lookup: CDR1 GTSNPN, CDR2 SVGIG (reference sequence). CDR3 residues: CAWSVSSTNEKLFF. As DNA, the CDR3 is TGTGCCTGGAGTGTGTCCTCAACTAATGAAAAACTGTTTTTT.

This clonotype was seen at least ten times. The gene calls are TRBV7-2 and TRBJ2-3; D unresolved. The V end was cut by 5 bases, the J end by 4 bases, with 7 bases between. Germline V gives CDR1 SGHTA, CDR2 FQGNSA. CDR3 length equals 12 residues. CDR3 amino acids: CASSPFSDTQYF. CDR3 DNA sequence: TGTGCCAGCAGCCCCTTCTCAGATACGCAGTATTTT.

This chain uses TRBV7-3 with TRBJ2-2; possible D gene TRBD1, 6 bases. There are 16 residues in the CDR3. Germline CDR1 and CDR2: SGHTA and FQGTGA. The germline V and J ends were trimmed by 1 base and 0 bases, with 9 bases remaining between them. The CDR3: CASSLIPGANTGELFF. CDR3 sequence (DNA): TGTGCCAGCAGCTTAATACCAGGGGCGAACACCGGGGAGCTGTTTTTT.

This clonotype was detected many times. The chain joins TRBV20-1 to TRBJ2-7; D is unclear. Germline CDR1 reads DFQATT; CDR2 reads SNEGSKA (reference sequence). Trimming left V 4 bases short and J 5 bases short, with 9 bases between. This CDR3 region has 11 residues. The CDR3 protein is CSATGKNEQYF. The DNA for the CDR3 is TGCAGTGCTACAGGCAAGAACGAGCAGTACTTC.